This entry lists 15 T cell receptor beta chains sequenced from one sample in a study of radiation and T cells in renal cell carcinoma. As to time point: blood 4 weeks post-SBRT, at nephrectomy. Specified treatment: 15 Gy SBRT to primary tumor, nephrectomy 4 weeks later. Clones were sequenced by immunoSEQ multiplex PCR, and TCRdb holds only the in-frame ones, with some missing. This sample has just under 150,000 clones; 75% to 90% occur once, and the top ten carry 15% to 20%. The sample here was blood, taken from a patient whose treatment included radiotherapy and nephrectomy. The receptors originated from a woman in her forties or fifties with renal cell carcinoma.

The chain links TRBV28 to TRBJ1-5; D is possibly TRBD1 (6 bases). Between the trimmed V and J ends, which lost 5 bases and 0 bases, there was a span of 14 bases. This CDR3 is 16 amino acids long. Germline loops: CDR1 MDHEN, CDR2 SYDVKM. CDR3: CASSDPRGSSNQPQHF. The CDR3 DNA reads as TGTGCCAGCAGTGACCCGAGGGGGAGTAGCAATCAGCCCCAGCATTTT.

The rearrangement joins TRBV4-3 to TRBJ1-4, with D hard to call. The CDR3 contains 15 residues. V was trimmed by 4 bases and J by 7 bases, leaving 16 bases between them. CDR1 and CDR2 from the germline V gene are LGHNA and YSLEER. The CDR3 DNA is TGCGCCAGCAGCCCCGCGGCCCAAATGGGTGAAAAACTGTTTTTT. Translation gives CASSPAAQMGEKLFF.

The chain couples TRBV4-3 to TRBJ1-2; TRBD1 matches at 8 bases. The CDR3 runs to 17 residues. Germline CDR1 LGHNA, CDR2 YSLEER. Germline trimming cut 0 bases from V and 5 bases from J; bases unmatched to any gene: 11. The CDR3 DNA is TGCGCCAGCAGCCAAGATAGCGAGGGCAGGGGGCTTTATGGCTACACCTTC. Its protein product is CASSQDSEGRGLYGYTF.

This clone came up once. This chain uses TRBV15 with TRBJ2-7; 7 bases align to TRBD1. V shed 2 bases, J shed 0 bases, and the junction held 4 bases outside the gene matches. From germline, CDR1 is LNHNV and CDR2 YYDKDF (reference sequence). The CDR3 extends over 15 amino acids. The CDR3 DNA reads TGTGCCACCAGCAGAAGACAGGGTAGCTCCTACGAGCAGTACTTC. It encodes CATSRRQGSSYEQYF.

The gene calls are TRBV7-2 and TRBJ1-6; 7 bases are shared with TRBD1. The CDR3 is made up of 15 amino acids. Trimming took 3 bases from V and 6 from J; bases not matched to a gene: 5. Germline CDR1 reads SGHTA; CDR2 reads FQGNSA. CDR3 bases: TGTGCCAGCAGCTTCACAGGGGTGGCTAATTCACCCCTCCACTTT. Its translation is CASSFTGVANSPLHF. The full variable domain, its missing parts supplied by reference TRBV7-2 and TRBJ1-6, is GAGVSQSPSNKVTEKGKDVELRCDPISGHTALYWYRQSLGQGLEFLIYFQGNSAPDKSGLPSDRFSAERTGGSVSTLTIQRTQQEDSAVYLCASSFTGVANSPLHFGNGTRLTVT.

The rearrangement joins TRBV6-6 to TRBJ1-2; 8 bases align to TRBD1. This CDR3 is built from 11 residues. V shed 6 bases, J shed 8 bases, and the junction held 2 bases outside the gene matches. Germline assignment: CDR1 MNHNY and CDR2 SVGAGI (reference sequence). The CDR3 nucleotides are TGTGCCAGCAGGACAGGGGAAGGCTACACCTTC. This sequence encodes CASRTGEGYTF.

This clone was seen a handful of times. J is TRBJ2-2 and V is TRBV11-3; no reliable D call. The ends were cut back, 6 bases at V and 3 bases at J, with 14 bases in the middle. There are 15 residues in the CDR3. Germline V CDR1 and CDR2: SGHNT, YENEEA. The DNA of the CDR3 is TGTGCCAGCAGTGCCGGTCCAGTAGACACCGGGGAGCTGTTTTTT. It translates to CASSAGPVDTGELFF.

The chain employs TRBV6-1 and TRBJ2-1; D perhaps matches TRBD1 (6 bases). This CDR3 has 17 residues. V was pared by 0 bases and J by 8 bases, with 20 bases between. Germline V gene data show CDR1 as MNHNS and CDR2 as SASEGT. The CDR3 spells CASSEATGSVLGDEQFF. The CDR3 region has the DNA TGTGCCAGCAGTGAAGCAACAGGGTCGGTATTGGGGGATGAGCAGTTCTTC.

The chain joins TRBV2 to TRBJ1-1, with a tentative D call TRBD1 (5 bases). CDR3 length equals 13 residues. CDR1 and CDR2 from the germline V gene are SNHLY and FYNNEI. V was shortened by 7 bases and J by 1 base, with 10 bases between the two germline ends. The CDR3 sequence: CASTLGENTEAFF. DNA for the CDR3: TGTGCCAGCACCCTGGGGGAGAACACTGAAGCTTTCTTT.

The chain joins TRBV4-1 to TRBJ2-7; D unclear. Looked up from germline, CDR1 is MGHRA and CDR2 is YSYEKL. V was trimmed by 4 bases and J by 4 bases, leaving 5 bases between them. The CDR3 length is 11 residues. The DNA of the CDR3 is TGCGCCAGCAGCCTAGGTTACGAGCAGTACTTC. Amino acid sequence: CASSLGYEQYF.

The CDR3 region has the DNA TGTGCCAGCAGTACCGGGACCCCCCCGGGCGAGCAGTACTTC. It translates to CASSTGTPPGEQYF. This chain uses TRBV27 with TRBJ2-7; either TRBD1 or TRBD2 may fit D (5 bases each). V was cut by 5 bases and J by 6 bases, with 17 bases left in between. The CDR3 loop spans 14 amino acids. Germline assignment: CDR1 MNHEY and CDR2 SMNVEV (reference sequence).

The gene calls are TRBV2 and TRBJ2-3, with 9 nucleotides matching TRBD1. Germline values: CDR1 SNHLY, CDR2 FYNNEI. CDR3 length: 15 residues. J was trimmed by 3 bases and V by 3 bases; bases with no gene match: 4. The chain's CDR3 is CASSEYRGRTDTQYF. The CDR3 DNA sequence: TGTGCCAGCAGTGAGTACAGGGGGCGTACAGATACGCAGTATTTT.

The rearrangement joins TRBV19 to TRBJ2-2; a possible D gene is TRBD2 (5 bases). Trimming shortened V by 11 bases and J by 3 bases, and 16 bases separated the two germline ends. Germline-derived CDR1 and CDR2 are LNHDA and SQIVND (reference sequence). The CDR3 spans 14 residues. The CDR3 DNA sequence: TGTGCCGTCGGTCGGGGTTCGGACACCGGGGAGCTGTTTTTT. This sequence encodes CAVGRGSDTGELFF.

The chain carries TRBV6-6 and TRBJ1-1; D perhaps matches TRBD1 (5 bases). Looked up from germline, CDR1 is MNHNY and CDR2 is SVGAGI (reference sequence). The CDR3 length is 14 residues. Trimming shortened V by 6 bases and J by 1 base, and 12 bases separated the two germline ends. The CDR3 loop reads CASSIGTENTEAFF. The CDR3, as DNA: TGTGCCAGCAGCATCGGGACGGAGAACACTGAAGCTTTCTTT.

J is TRBJ2-3 and V is TRBV10-1; 9 nucleotides line up with TRBD2. Germline V lookup: CDR1 WNHNN, CDR2 SYGVQD (reference sequence). CDR3 length equals 16 residues. The J segment lost 4 bases and the V segment lost 2 bases, leaving 7 bases of the junction unmatched. CDR3 in amino acids: CASSEMGAGGSDTQYF. CDR3 DNA sequence: TGCGCCAGCAGTGAGATGGGAGCGGGAGGCTCAGATACGCAGTATTTT.